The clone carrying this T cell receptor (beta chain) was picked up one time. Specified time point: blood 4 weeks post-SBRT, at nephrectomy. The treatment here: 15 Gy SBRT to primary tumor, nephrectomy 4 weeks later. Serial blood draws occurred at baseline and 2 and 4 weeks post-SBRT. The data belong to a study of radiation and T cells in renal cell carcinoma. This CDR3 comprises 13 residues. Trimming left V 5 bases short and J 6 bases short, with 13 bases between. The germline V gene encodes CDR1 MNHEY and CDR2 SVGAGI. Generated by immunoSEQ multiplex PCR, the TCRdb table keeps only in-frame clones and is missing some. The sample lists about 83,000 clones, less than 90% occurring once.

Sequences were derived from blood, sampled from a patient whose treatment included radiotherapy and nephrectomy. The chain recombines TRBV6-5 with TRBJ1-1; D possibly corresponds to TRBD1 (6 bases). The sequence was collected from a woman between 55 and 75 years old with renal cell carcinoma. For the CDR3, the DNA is TGTGCCAGCAGTAAAACAGGGACGTCTGAAGCTTTCTTT. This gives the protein CASSKTGTSEAFF.